This is a list of T cell receptor beta chains from one sample in a study of blood T cell repertoires in COVID-19. Assay used: immunoSEQ multiplex PCR; TCRdb lists only in-frame clones, some missing. The table lists approximately 250,000 clones, approximately 84% of them singletons, with roughly 8.6% in the top ten. The sample consisted of peripheral blood. All receptors derive from a human donor in a cohort sampled during active COVID-19. CDR3s include the opening cysteine and the closing phenylalanine or tryptophan. A D gene is named only where the DNA matches it firmly. Clone size is shown for a subset of rows, as once, few, many or a class of expanded clone.

TGTGCCAGCAGCTCTGGACAGGCTAGCAATCAGCCCCAGCATTTT	CASSSGQASNQPQHF	TRBV6-1	TRBJ1-5	.	TRBD1
TGTGCCAGCAGTGAGGACCGTCGGGAGGGCTACACCTTC	CASSEDRREGYTF	TRBV6-1	TRBJ1-2	.	.
TGTGCCAGCAGCCGGGGACTAGCGGGAGGCCATGAGCAGTTCTTC	CASSRGLAGGHEQFF	TRBV3-1/TRBV3-2	TRBJ2-1	.	TRBD2
TGTGCCAGTAGTCCCCTAGCGGGAGGAACCGGGGAGCTGTTTTTT	CASSPLAGGTGELFF	TRBV19	TRBJ2-2	.	TRBD2
TGTGCCAGCAGCCGACTAGCGTGGGGGGAGACCCAGTACTTC	CASSRLAWGETQYF	TRBV13	TRBJ2-5	.	TRBD2
TGTGCCAGCAGCTTAGGTCGGGAGCAGTACTTC	CASSLGREQYF	TRBV11-2	TRBJ2-7	.	.
TGTGCCAGCAGTGAATCTGTGACAGGGCCGACCTACGAGCAGTACTTC	CASSESVTGPTYEQYF	TRBV6-1	TRBJ2-7	.	TRBD1
TGCGCCAGCATGGATCCGGGGGGGCCCACAGATACGCAGTATTTT	CASMDPGGPTDTQYF	TRBV10-1	TRBJ2-3	.	TRBD2
TGCAGTGCTGCTGAGTACACTGAAGCTTTCTTT	CSAAEYTEAFF	TRBV20-1	TRBJ1-1	.	.
TGTGCCAGCAGCTTAGCCGGGACAGGGAACACTGAAGCTTTCTTT	CASSLAGTGNTEAFF	TRBV11-2	TRBJ1-1	few	TRBD1